This T cell receptor beta chain stems from a study of cytomegalovirus exposure and HLA in healthy donors. Whole-study findings and limits: A reported reduction in N-insertions relative to the approximately 670-donor mean was seen in an Asian-associated ancestry cluster in a later analysis. For most TCR beta V segments, an earlier analysis put the productive rate at about 90% or about 30% of the time.

V was pared by 3 bases and J by 3 bases, with 15 bases between. Germline CDR1 SGHRS, CDR2 YFSETQ. This CDR3 has 15 residues. Regarding this clone: The target antigen is unknown.

Use of 60 Vbeta and 13 Jbeta primers characterized the PCR. Assay: immunoSEQ multiplex PCR; the TCRdb copy retains only in-frame clones and omits some. The sample records about 190,000 clones, roughly 76% being singletons. The sequence derives from a woman under 40 in good health and CMV-seropositive. Sample: PBMCs. The chain links TRBV5-1 to TRBJ1-1; a possible D gene is TRBD1 (6 bases). CDR3 nucleotide sequence: TGCGCCAGCAGCTCTGCAGGGGAGAGAGACACTGAAGCTTTCTTT. Amino acids: CASSSAGERDTEAFF.